A selection of T cell receptor beta chains follows, all from one sample in a study of cytotoxic CD8 clonotypes in ibrutinib-treated CLL. Assay: immunoSEQ multiplex PCR; the TCRdb copy retains only in-frame clones and omits some. The repertoire consists of 150,000 to 200,000 clones, with about 88% occurring once and the leading ten covering 3% to 3.5%. The sample consisted of PBMCs, taken at disease progression, from a patient treated with ibrutinib. The origin of the receptors is a human donor with chronic lymphocytic leukemia. Both conserved end residues are trimmed from each CDR3. Fields, in order: J gene, V gene, D gene, CDR3 protein. A D gene is named only where the DNA matches it firmly.

TRBJ2-7	TRBV10-1	TRBD1	ASSDQRQGVKY
TRBJ2-2	TRBV28	TRBD2	ASSPLRLAGDTGELF
TRBJ1-2	TRBV25-1	.	ASFSQDVRLGYGYT
TRBJ1-2	TRBV18	TRBD1	ASSPRTGNYGYT
TRBJ1-4	TRBV27	.	ASSPAGATNEKLF
TRBJ2-7	TRBV7-9	.	ASSPSKGRYEQY
TRBJ1-2	TRBV7-9	.	ASSLTVGGEDDGYT
TRBJ2-3	TRBV18	.	ASSPRAGDTQY
TRBJ2-7	TRBV14	.	ASSRSSDSKKQY
TRBJ2-5	TRBV2	.	ASSDWDPGQETQY
TRBJ1-1	TRBV9	TRBD1	ASSVTGALNTEAF
TRBJ2-5	TRBV5-6	.	ASSLVGGRILETQY
TRBJ1-5	TRBV5-8	.	ASSLGKYSNQPQH
TRBJ1-5	TRBV14	TRBD1	ASSQERFALTGTGAEQPQH
TRBJ2-7	TRBV19	.	ASIPHHPEQY
TRBJ2-7	TRBV5-8	TRBD2	ASSLAFFGRGYEQY
TRBJ1-2	TRBV19	.	ASSRQGVDSNYGYT
TRBJ2-7	TRBV7-2	.	ASSLYSDDYEQY
TRBJ2-7	TRBV6-5	.	ASSYSRLAVYEQY
TRBJ1-2	TRBV7-9	.	ASSLGQIYGYT
TRBJ1-1	TRBV29-1	TRBD1	SVRQGRGLNTEAF
TRBJ1-2	TRBV5-1	TRBD1	ASREDRGLSGYT
TRBJ2-1	TRBV20-1	TRBD2	SAGTMQF
TRBJ2-7	TRBV19	TRBD2	ASSRVATGTSGRGSYEQY
TRBJ2-1	TRBV7-3	.	ASSRSSPENEQF
TRBJ1-1	TRBV11-3	.	ASSLDSTNTEAF
TRBJ1-5	TRBV27	.	ASTPRVGNYNQPQH
TRBJ1-2	TRBV18	.	ASSPRVASGYT
TRBJ1-1	TRBV30	.	AWSSQGSMNTEAF
TRBJ2-1	TRBV9	TRBD1	ASSVPLGQGSYNEQF
TRBJ1-5	TRBV4-3	.	ASSQDRNQPQH
TRBJ2-7	TRBV7-2	TRBD2	ASSWTGGPSYEQY
TRBJ2-7	TRBV27	.	ASWGLKGNYEQY